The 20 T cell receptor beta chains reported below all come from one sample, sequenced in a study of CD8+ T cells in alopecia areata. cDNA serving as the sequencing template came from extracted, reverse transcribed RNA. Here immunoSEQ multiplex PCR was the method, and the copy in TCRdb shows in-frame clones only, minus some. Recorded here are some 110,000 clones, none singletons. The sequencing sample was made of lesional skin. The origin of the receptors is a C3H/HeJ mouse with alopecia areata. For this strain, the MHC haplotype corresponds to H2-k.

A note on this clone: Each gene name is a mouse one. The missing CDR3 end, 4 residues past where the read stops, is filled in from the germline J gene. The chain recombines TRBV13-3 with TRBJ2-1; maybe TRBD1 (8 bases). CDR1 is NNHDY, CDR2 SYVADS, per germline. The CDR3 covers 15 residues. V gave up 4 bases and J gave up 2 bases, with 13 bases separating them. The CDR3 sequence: CASSSTGGHYAEQFF. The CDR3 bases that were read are TGTGCCAGCAGTTCTACAGGGGGGCACTATGCT.

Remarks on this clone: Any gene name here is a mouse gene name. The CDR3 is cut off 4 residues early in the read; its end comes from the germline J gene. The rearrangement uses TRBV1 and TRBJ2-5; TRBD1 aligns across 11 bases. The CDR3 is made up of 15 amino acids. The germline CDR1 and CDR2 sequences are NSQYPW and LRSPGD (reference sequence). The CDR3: CTCSGRDRGEDTQYF. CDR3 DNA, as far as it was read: TGCACCTGCAGTGGCCGGGACAGGGGGGAAGAC.

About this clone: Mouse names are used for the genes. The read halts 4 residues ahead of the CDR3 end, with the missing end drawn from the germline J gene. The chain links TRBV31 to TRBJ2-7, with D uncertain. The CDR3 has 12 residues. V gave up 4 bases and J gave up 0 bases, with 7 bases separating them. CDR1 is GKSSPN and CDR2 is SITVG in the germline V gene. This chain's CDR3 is CAWTQNSYEQYF. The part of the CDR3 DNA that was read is TGTGCCTGGACCCAGAACTCCTAT.

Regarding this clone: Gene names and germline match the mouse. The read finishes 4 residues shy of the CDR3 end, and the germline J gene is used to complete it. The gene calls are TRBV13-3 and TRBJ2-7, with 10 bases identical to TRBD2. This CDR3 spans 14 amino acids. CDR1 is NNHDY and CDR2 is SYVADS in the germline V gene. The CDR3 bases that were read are TGTGCCAGCAGAACCGGGACTGGGGAATAT. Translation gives CASRTGTGEY. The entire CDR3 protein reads CASRTGTGEYEQYF.

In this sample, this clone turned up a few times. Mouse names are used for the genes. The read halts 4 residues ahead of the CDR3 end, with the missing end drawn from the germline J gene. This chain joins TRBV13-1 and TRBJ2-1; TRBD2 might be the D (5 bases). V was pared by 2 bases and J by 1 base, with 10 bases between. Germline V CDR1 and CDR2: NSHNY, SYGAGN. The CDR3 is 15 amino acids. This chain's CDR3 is CASSEVWENYAEQFF. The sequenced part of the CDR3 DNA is TGTGCCAGCAGTGAAGTCTGGGAGAACTATGCT.

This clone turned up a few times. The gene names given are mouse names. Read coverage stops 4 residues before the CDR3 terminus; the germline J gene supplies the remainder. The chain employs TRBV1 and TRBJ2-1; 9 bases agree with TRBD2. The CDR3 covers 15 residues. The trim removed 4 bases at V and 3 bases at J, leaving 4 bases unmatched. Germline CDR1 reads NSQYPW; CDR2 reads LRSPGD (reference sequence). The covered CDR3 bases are TGCACCTGCAGTGAAAGGGACTGGGCCTATGCT. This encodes CTCSERDWAYA. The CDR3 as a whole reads CTCSERDWAYAEQFF.

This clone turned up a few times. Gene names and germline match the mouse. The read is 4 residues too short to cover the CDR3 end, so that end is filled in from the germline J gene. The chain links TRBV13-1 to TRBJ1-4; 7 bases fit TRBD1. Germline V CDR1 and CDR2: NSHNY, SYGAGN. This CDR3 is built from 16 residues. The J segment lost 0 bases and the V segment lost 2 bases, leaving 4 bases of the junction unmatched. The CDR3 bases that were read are TGTGCCAGCAGTGAGCTCGGGACAGTTTCCAACGAA. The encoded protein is CASSELGTVSNE. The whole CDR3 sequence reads CASSELGTVSNERLFF.

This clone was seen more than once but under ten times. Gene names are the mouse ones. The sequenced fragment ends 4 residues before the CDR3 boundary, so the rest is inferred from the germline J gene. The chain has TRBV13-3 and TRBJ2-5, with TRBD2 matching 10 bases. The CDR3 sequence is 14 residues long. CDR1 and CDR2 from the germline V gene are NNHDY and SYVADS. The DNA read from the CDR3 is TGTGCCAGCAGAACTGGGGGGGGGCGAGAC. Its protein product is CASRTGGGRD. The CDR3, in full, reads CASRTGGGRDTQYF.

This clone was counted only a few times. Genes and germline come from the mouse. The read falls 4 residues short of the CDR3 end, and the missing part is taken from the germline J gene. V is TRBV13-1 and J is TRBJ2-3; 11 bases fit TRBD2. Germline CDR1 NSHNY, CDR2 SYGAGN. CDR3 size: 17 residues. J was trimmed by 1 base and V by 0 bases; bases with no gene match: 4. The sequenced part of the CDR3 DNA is TGTGCCAGCAGTGATGACTGGGGGGGCGCGGGTGCAGAA. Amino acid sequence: CASSDDWGGAGAE. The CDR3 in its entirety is CASSDDWGGAGAETLYF.

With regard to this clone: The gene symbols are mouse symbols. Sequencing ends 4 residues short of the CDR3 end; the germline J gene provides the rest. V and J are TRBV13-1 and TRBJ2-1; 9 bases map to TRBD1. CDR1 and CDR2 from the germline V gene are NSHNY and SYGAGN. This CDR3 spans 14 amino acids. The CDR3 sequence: CASSDRTGVAEQFF. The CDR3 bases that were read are TGTGCCAGCAGTGACCGGACAGGGGTGGCT.

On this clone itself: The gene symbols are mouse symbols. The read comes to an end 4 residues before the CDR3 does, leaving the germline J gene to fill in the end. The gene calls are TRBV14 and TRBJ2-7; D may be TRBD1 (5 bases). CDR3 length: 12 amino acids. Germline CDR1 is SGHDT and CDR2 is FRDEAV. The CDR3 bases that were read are TGTGCCAGCAGTTTGCGCAGGGAT. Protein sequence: CASSLRRD. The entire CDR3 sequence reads CASSLRRDEQYF.

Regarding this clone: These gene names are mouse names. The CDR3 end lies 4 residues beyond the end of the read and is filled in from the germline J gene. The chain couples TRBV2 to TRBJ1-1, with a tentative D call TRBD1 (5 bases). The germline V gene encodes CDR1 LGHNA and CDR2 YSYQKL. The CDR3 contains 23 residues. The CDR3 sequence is CDICPEERDGRFSPRGEDTEVFF. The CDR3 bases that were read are TGTGACATCTGCCCAGAAGAACGAGATGGCCGTTTTTCTCCCCGGGGGGAGGACACA.

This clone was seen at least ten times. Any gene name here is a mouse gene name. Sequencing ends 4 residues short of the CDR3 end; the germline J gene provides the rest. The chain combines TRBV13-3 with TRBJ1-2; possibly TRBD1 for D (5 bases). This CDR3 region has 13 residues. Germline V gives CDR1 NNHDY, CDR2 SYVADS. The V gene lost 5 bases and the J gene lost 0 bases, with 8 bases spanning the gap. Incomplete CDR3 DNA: TGTGCCAGCAGCAGACAGACAAACTCC. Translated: CASSRQTNS. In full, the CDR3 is CASSRQTNSDYTF.

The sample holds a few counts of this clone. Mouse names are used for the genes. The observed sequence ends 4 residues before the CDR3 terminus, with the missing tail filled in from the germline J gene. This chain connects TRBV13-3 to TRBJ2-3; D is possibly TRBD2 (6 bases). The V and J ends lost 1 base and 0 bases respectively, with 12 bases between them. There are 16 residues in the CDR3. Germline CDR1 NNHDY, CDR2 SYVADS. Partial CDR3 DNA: TGTGCCAGCAGTGATCCGGGGGGTTCTAGTGCAGAA. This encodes CASSDPGGSSAE. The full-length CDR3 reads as CASSDPGGSSAETLYF.

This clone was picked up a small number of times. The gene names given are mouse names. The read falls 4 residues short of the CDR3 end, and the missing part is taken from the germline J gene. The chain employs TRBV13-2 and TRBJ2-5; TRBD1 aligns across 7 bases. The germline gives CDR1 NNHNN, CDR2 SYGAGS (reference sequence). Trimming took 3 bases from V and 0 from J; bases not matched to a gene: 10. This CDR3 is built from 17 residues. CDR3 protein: CASGAPTGAFNQDTQYF. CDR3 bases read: TGTGCCAGCGGTGCCCCAACAGGGGCCTTTAACCAAGAC.

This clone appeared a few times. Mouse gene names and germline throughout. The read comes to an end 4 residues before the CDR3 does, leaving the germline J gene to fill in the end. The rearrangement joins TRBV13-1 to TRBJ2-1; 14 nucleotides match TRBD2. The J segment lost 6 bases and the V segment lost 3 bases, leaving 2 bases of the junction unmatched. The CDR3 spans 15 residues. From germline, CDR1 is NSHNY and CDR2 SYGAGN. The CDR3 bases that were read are TGTGCCAGCAGTGGGGGACTGGGGGGGCCTGCT. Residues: CASSGGLGGPA. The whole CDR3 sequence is CASSGGLGGPAEQFF.

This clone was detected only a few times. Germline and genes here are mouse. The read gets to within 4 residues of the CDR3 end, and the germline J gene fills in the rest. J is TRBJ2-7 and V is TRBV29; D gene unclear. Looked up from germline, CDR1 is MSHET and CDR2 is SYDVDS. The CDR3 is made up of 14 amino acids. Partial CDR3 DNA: TGTGCTAGCAGTTTAGAAGGCAGACAATAT. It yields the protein CASSLEGRQY. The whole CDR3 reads CASSLEGRQYEQYF.

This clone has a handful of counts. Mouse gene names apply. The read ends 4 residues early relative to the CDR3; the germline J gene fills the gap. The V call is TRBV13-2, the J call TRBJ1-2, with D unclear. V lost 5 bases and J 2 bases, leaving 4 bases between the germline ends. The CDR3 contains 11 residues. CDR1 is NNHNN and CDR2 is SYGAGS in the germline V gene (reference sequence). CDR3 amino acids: CASGQNSDYTF. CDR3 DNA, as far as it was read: TGTGCCAGCGGGCAGAACTCC.

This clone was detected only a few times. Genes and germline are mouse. CDR3 DNA, as far as it was read: TGTGCCTGGACACAGAACCAAGAC. Its protein product is CAWTQNQD. The CDR3, in full, reads CAWTQNQDTQYF. The J gene is TRBJ2-5, the V gene TRBV31, with unresolved D. The read terminates 4 residues ahead of where the CDR3 ends, so the germline J gene completes it. CDR1 and CDR2 (germline): GKSSPN, SITVG. This CDR3 spans 12 amino acids. V lost 4 bases to trimming and J lost 0 bases, with 5 bases between them.

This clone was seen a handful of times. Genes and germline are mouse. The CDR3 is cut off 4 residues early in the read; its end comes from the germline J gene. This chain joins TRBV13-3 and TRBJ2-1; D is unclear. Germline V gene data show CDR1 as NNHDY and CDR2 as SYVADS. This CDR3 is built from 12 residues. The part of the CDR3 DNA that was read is TGTGCCAGCAGTGATGAACAGCCT. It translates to CASSDEQP. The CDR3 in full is CASSDEQPEQFF.